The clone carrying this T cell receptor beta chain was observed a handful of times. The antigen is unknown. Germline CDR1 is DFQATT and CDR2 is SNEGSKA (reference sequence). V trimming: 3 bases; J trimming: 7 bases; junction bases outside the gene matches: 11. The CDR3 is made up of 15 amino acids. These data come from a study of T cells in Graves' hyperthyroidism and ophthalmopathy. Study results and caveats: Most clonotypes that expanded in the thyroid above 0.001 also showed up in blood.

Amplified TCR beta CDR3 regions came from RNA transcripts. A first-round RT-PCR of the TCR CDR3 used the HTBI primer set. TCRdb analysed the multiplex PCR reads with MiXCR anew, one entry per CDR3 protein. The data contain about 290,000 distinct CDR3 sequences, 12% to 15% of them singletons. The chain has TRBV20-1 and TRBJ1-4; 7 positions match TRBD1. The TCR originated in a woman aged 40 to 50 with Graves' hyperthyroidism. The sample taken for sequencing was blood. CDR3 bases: TGCAGTGCTAGTCTCGGGACAGCGCGGGTTGAAAAACTGTTTTTT. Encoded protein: CSASLGTARVEKLFF.